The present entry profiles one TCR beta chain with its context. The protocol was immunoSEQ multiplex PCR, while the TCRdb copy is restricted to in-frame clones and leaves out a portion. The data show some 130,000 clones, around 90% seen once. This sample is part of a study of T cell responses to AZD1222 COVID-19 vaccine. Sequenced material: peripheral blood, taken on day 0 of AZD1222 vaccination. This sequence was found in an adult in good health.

The CDR3 is CAAGGTEAFF. CDR3 nucleotide sequence: TGTGCCGCCGGAGGGACTGAAGCTTTCTTT. This rearrangement joins TRBV25-1 to TRBJ1-1; the D is unclear. V shed 11 bases and J shed 5 bases, with 9 bases lying between them. The CDR3 totals 10 residues. The V gene's germline CDR1 is MGHDK and CDR2 SYGVNS.